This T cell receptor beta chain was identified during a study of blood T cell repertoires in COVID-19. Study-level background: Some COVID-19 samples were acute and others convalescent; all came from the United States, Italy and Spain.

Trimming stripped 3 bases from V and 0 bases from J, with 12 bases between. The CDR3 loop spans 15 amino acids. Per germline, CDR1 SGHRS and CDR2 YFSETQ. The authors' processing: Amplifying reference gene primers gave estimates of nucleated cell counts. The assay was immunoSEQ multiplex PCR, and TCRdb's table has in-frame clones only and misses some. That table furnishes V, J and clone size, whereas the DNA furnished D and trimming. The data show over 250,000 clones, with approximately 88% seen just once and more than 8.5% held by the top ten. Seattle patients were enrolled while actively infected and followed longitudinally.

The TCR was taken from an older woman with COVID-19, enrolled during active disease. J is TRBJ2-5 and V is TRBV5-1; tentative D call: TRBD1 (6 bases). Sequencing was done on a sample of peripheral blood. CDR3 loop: CASSSDRTYQETQYF. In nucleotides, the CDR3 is TGCGCCAGCAGCTCCGACAGGACCTACCAAGAGACCCAGTACTTC.